This is a list of T cell receptor beta chains from one sample in a study of T cells in Graves' hyperthyroidism and ophthalmopathy. MiXCR, applied by TCRdb to the multiplex PCR reads, yields one record per CDR3 protein. Of 350,000 to 450,000 distinct CDR3 sequences in the sample, 14% were seen once. The sample was blood. The receptors come from a woman aged 55-75 years with Graves' hyperthyroidism. Each CDR3 is given with its conserved first and last residue. A D gene is named only where the DNA matches it firmly. Size tells how often a clone was seen (once, few, many) or the class of an expanded clone, and some rows leave it out.

v_gene	j_gene	abundance	d_gene	CDR3aa	CDR3nt
TRBV11-2	TRBJ1-1	.	TRBD1	CASSSVPGQGGMNTEAFF	TGTGCCAGCAGCTCCGTCCCGGGACAGGGAGGAATGAACACTGAAGCTTTCTTT
TRBV6-1	TRBJ1-1	many	.	CASSKMLNTEAFF	TGTGCCAGCAGTAAGATGCTGAACACTGAAGCTTTCTTT
TRBV29-1	TRBJ1-2	few	.	CSVARENYGYTF	TGCAGCGTTGCCAGGGAGAACTATGGCTACACCTTC
TRBV27	TRBJ2-2	many	TRBD2	CASSQRGLDTGELFF	TGTGCCAGCAGTCAAAGGGGACTAGATACCGGGGAGCTGTTTTTT
TRBV29-1	TRBJ1-1	few	.	CSVDGPLDSTEAFF	TGCAGCGTTGACGGCCCCTTGGACAGCACTGAAGCTTTCTTT
TRBV2	TRBJ2-1	many	.	CASSAGPRPYNEQFF	TGTGCCAGCAGTGCGGGTCCGCGGCCCTACAATGAGCAGTTCTTC
TRBV29-1	TRBJ2-1	few	.	CSVPTPTAGNEQFF	TGCAGCGTCCCGACACCCACGGCGGGGAATGAGCAGTTCTTC
TRBV6-1	TRBJ2-7	many	.	CASSEYRDLGEQYF	TGTGCCAGCTCAGAGTACCGGGACCTAGGGGAGCAGTACTTC
TRBV20-1	TRBJ2-7	many	TRBD2	CSASGRAGSYEQYF	TGCAGTGCGAGCGGGAGGGCCGGGTCCTACGAGCAGTACTTC
TRBV6-1	TRBJ2-5	.	TRBD1	CASSTGEGWETQYF	TGTGCCAGCAGCACAGGGGAAGGGTGGGAGACCCAGTACTTC
TRBV7-8	TRBJ2-3	few	TRBD2	CASSIAGVPTDTQYF	TGTGCCAGCAGCATAGCGGGAGTCCCCACAGATACGCAGTATTTT
TRBV5-1	TRBJ2-1	few	TRBD2	CASSLAPSGRAGNEQFF	TGCGCCAGCAGCTTGGCTCCAAGCGGGAGGGCCGGCAATGAGCAGTTCTTC
TRBV2	TRBJ1-5	many	TRBD1	CASRRDRSNQPQHF	TGTGCCAGCAGGCGGGACAGAAGCAATCAGCCCCAGCATTTT
TRBV7-2	TRBJ1-1	few	.	CASSLAAEILTEAFF	TGTGCCAGCAGCTTAGCTGCGGAGATCCTGACTGAAGCTTTCTTT
TRBV24-1	TRBJ1-2	many	.	CATTPRERLGYTF	TGTGCCACCACTCCCAGGGAACGGCTTGGCTACACCTTC
TRBV7-9	TRBJ2-5	.	.	CASSFGQALETQYF	TGTGCCAGCAGCTTCGGGCAGGCACTAGAGACCCAGTACTTC
TRBV12-3/TRBV12-4	TRBJ2-2	many	TRBD2	CASSRTSGVLTGELFF	TGTGCCAGCAGTCGGACTAGCGGGGTCCTGACCGGGGAGCTGTTTTTT
TRBV7-9	TRBJ2-1	.	TRBD2	CASSLVPVSGIYNEQFF	TGTGCCAGCAGCTTAGTCCCGGTTAGCGGGATTTACAATGAGCAGTTCTTC
TRBV5-1	TRBJ1-1	many	TRBD1	CASSTGGENTEAFF	TGCGCCAGCAGCACAGGGGGGGAGAACACTGAAGCTTTCTTT
TRBV12-3/TRBV12-4	TRBJ1-1	many	.	CASSLWSNTEAFF	TGTGCCAGCAGTTTGTGGAGTAACACTGAAGCTTTCTTT
TRBV7-9	TRBJ2-5	many	.	CASSLSLGARETQYF	TGTGCCAGCAGCTTAAGTCTGGGGGCGCGGGAGACCCAGTACTTC
TRBV7-3	TRBJ2-2	many	.	CASSSAFSTGGITSGTVGELFF	TGTGCCAGCAGCTCCGCCTTCTCAACAGGGGGCATCACTAGCGGGACGGTCGGGGAGCTGTTTTTT
TRBV11-2	TRBJ1-2	many	.	CASSFSGGQSYGYTF	TGTGCCAGCAGCTTCTCGGGCGGTCAGAGCTATGGCTACACCTTC
TRBV28	TRBJ1-4	few	.	CATQKPTATNEKLFF	TGTGCCACCCAGAAGCCGACCGCAACTAATGAAAAACTGTTTTTT
TRBV2	TRBJ2-3	many	TRBD2	CASLAGTDADTQYF	TGTGCCTCACTAGCGGGAACGGACGCAGATACGCAGTATTTT
TRBV6-6	TRBJ2-7	many	.	CASSYGQGPEQYF	TGTGCCAGCAGTTACGGCCAGGGGCCCGAGCAGTACTTC
TRBV6-1	TRBJ2-3	many	.	CASSDPQRSTDTQYF	TGTGCCAGCAGTGATCCCCAGCGGTCCACAGATACGCAGTATTTT
TRBV30	TRBJ1-5	many	.	CAWSRGDSNQPQHF	TGTGCCTGGAGTCGAGGGGATAGCAATCAGCCCCAGCATTTT
TRBV6-1	TRBJ2-1	many	TRBD2	CASRYSGTEQFF	TGTGCCAGCAGGTACAGCGGGACTGAGCAGTTCTTC
TRBV7-3	TRBJ2-2	.	TRBD2	CASSGSGGAGPNTGELFF	TGTGCCAGCAGCGGATCCGGGGGGGCGGGACCGAACACCGGGGAGCTGTTTTTT
TRBV11-2	TRBJ2-7	.	.	CASSLPGFSSYEQYF	TGTGCCAGCAGCTTACCGGGGTTTAGCTCCTACGAGCAGTACTTC
TRBV20-1	TRBJ2-1	few	TRBD2	CSARELAGGYNEQFF	TGCAGTGCTAGGGAGCTAGCGGGAGGGTACAATGAGCAGTTCTTC
TRBV27	TRBJ1-1	many	TRBD1	CASRRTGGYSEAFF	TGTGCCAGCAGACGGACAGGGGGGTATAGTGAGGCTTTCTTT
TRBV12-3/TRBV12-4	TRBJ2-1	many	TRBD1	CASSLGDSYYNEQFF	TGTGCCAGCAGTTTAGGGGACAGTTACTACAATGAGCAGTTCTTC
TRBV7-6	TRBJ2-7	many	.	CASSQASWPGDGEQYF	TGTGCCAGCAGCCAAGCGTCTTGGCCAGGGGATGGCGAGCAGTACTTC
TRBV13	TRBJ2-3	few	TRBD2	CASSFRLAGGYTDTQYF	TGTGCCAGCAGCTTTAGACTAGCGGGAGGTTACACAGATACGCAGTATTTT
TRBV28	TRBJ2-1	many	.	CASSSMARGQFF	TGTGCCAGCAGTTCTATGGCCAGGGGGCAGTTCTTC
TRBV20-1	TRBJ2-3	many	TRBD1	CSADFRDRGTDTQYF	TGCAGTGCGGATTTCCGGGACAGGGGCACAGATACGCAGTATTTT
TRBV13	TRBJ2-7	.	TRBD2	CASSTGTNPYEQYF	TGTGCCAGCAGCACCGGGACTAACCCCTACGAGCAGTACTTC
TRBV2	TRBJ2-7	many	TRBD2	CASSLSGLAVSYEQYF	TGTGCCAGCAGTCTCTCCGGACTAGCGGTCTCCTACGAGCAGTACTTC
TRBV27	TRBJ1-2	.	TRBD1	CASSFDREGVYTF	TGTGCCAGCAGTTTCGACAGGGAAGGTGTCTACACCTTC
TRBV28	TRBJ2-3	many	TRBD2	CASSLETSGRASGTDTQYF	TGTGCCAGCAGTTTAGAAACTAGCGGGAGGGCCTCTGGCACAGATACGCAGTATTTT
TRBV28	TRBJ2-7	many	TRBD2	CASSLRTSGRVEQYF	TGTGCCAGCAGTCTAAGGACTAGCGGGAGGGTGGAGCAGTACTTC
TRBV7-9	TRBJ1-2	many	.	CASSVSRGDGYTF	TGTGCCAGCAGCGTATCCAGGGGCGATGGCTACACCTTC
TRBV6-2/TRBV6-3	TRBJ2-2	many	.	CASSINRAGELFF	TGTGCCAGCAGCATTAACAGGGCCGGGGAGCTGTTTTTT
TRBV7-9	TRBJ2-6	many	.	CASWSSGANVLTF	TGTGCCAGCTGGTCCTCCGGGGCCAACGTCCTGACTTTC
TRBV20-1	TRBJ2-6	many	TRBD2	CSARTSGTGANVLTF	TGCAGTGCCAGGACTAGCGGGACTGGGGCCAACGTCCTGACTTTC
TRBV19	TRBJ2-3	.	.	CASSDRGARTDTQYF	TGTGCCAGTAGTGATAGGGGTGCCCGCACAGATACGCAGTATTTT